This TCR beta chain emerged from a study of T cells in Graves' hyperthyroidism and ophthalmopathy. Amplification of TCR beta CDR3 regions used RNA as the template. In the first-round RT-PCR of the TCR CDR3, the HTBI primer set was used. TCRdb reprocessed the multiplex PCR reads via MiXCR and lists one record per CDR3 protein. The sample has some 350,000 distinct CDR3 sequences, approximately 14% seen once. Points from the study as a whole: Among thyroid clonotypes expanded above 0.001, most also appeared in blood.

The ends lost 7 bases at V and 0 bases at J; junction bases unmatched: 18. Germline-derived CDR1 and CDR2 are MDHEN and SYDVKM. The CDR3 extends over 20 amino acids. There are many counts of this clonotype. No antigen is known for it. Fresh peripheral blood, around 10 ml of it, supplied the PBMCs. The specimen was blood. The receptor was derived from a woman younger than 35 with Graves' hyperthyroidism that later progressed to Graves' ophthalmopathy. The V gene is TRBV28, the J gene TRBJ2-6; TRBD2 matches 7 bases. This chain's CDR3 is CASTVGGGQRRISGANVLTF. DNA for the CDR3: TGTGCCAGCACCGTCGGGGGAGGGCAAAGGCGGATCTCTGGGGCCAACGTCCTGACTTTC.